This T cell receptor (beta chain) appears in the sequencing data of a study of prognosis after radiotherapy for stage I lung cancer (dated by TCRdb to the early 2020s). Regarding the complete study: Between April 2018 and January 2019, nineteen patients with stage I NSCLC were enrolled in Nanjing, China. SBRT was delivered in 3 to 5 fractions with a biologically effective dose of at least 100 Gy, and image-guided IMRT or VMAT was used for delivery. All patients were regarded as medically inoperable, because of comorbidities in 12 patients and refusal of surgery in roughly seven patients. The study profiled peripheral blood TCR beta repertoires from stage I NSCLC patients before and after stereotactic body radiotherapy and related them to distant failure. In 15 or so patients the disease was a newly diagnosed primary stage I lung tumor, whereas a few had oligometastatic NSCLC following surgical resection of the primary tumor. In every patient, SBRT was given without any concurrent therapy. Tumor histology was squamous cell carcinoma in 7 or 8 patients and adenocarcinoma in about 12. The cohort was made up of about twelve men and more than five women, with a median age of around 70 years and an age range of 53 to 84 years. The study took one blood sample before SBRT and one after SBRT from each of around 20 patients and sequenced all 38 samples. About 20% of the 19 patients developed distant metastases after SBRT, at a median of approximately 7 months; the other 15 showed no significant progression.

Results the study describes overall, beyond this receptor: Tumor specificity of expanded TCR clones was not determined. All reported P values were unadjusted for multiple comparisons. After SBRT, the count of unique TCR clones dropped from a median of around 10,000 beforehand to about 7,000 afterward (Wilcoxon paired P=0.011). Post-SBRT Shannon entropy and its change from baseline were lower in patients who developed distant metastases; baseline Shannon entropy was not associated with metastases. The small cohort and short follow-up limited the study, so independent validation of the findings is needed. Differences by metastasis status were reportedly seen in TRBV and TRBJ usage frequencies, involving two V genes at baseline and, after SBRT, nine V genes and two J genes.

From a lookup of the germline V gene, CDR1 and CDR2 are MRHNA and SNTAGT. Reading from cysteine to phenylalanine, the CDR3 counts 14 amino acids. CDR3 DNA only is kept here, 42 bases in frame from base 1. V trim: 10 bases; J trim: 3 bases; unmatched bases: 11. As for this clonotype: Its antigen has not been determined. A far larger clone differs by one base, so this is likely a read error.

A history of other malignancies or of prior chemotherapy or radiotherapy was absent in all patients, and node-negative disease was shown on CT and PET/CT in all patients. At each of two time points, around 6.5 milliliters of peripheral venous blood were collected in EDTA tubes. Ficoll-Paque Plus density-gradient centrifugation was used to isolate PBMCs. Immediately after collection, samples were stored at -80 degrees C until analysis. Two rounds of multiplex PCR on genomic DNA were used to amplify the TCR beta CDR3 region. In the first PCR round, primers specific to each TRBV and TRBJ gene were used, and the primer sequences were filed in Chinese patent CN105087789A. The second PCR round used universal primers. The Roche High Pure PCR Template Preparation Kit was used to extract genomic DNA from frozen PBMCs. Paired-end sequencing with 151 bp reads was performed on the libraries using an Illumina HiSeq 3000. The study's own analysis went as follows. CutAdapt was used to discard raw reads that did not contain the multiplex PCR primer sequences. Using PEAR, the high-quality paired reads were merged into contigs. TRB V, D and J gene segments were assigned to each contig with MiXCR by alignment to reference sequences. To remove sequencing errors, CDR3 sequences were clustered according to base quality and sequence similarity. Shannon entropy, normalized by the natural log of the productive TCR sequence number, served as the measure of diversity. Clonality was computed as one minus the ratio of Shannon entropy to the natural log of the number of unique clonotypes. The Youden index of ROC curves was used to select progression-free survival cut-offs for repertoire metrics, and analyses were performed in R 3.5.3. TCRdb's own reprocessing of the public reads used fastp at Q25 and MiXCR and kept productive beta chains. Entries that share a CDR3 protein sequence are merged under the most common genes and DNA. V and J calls and clone size were set by TCRdb, not the authors. This sample is represented by under 35,000 distinct CDR3 sequences; around 43% of them were singletons. Just over 15% of the sample is held by the ten biggest clonotypes.

This chain is built from TRBV6-4 and TRBJ1-1, with TRBD1 identical over 7 junction bases. The receptor comes from a donor over 45 with non-small cell lung cancer. The sample here was PBMCs, taken before or after stereotactic body radiation therapy (not recorded which). The CDR3 here reads CAIRATGRDTEAFF. The DNA is TGTGCCATCAGAGCGACAGGGAGGGACACTGAAGCTTTCTTT.